This TCR beta chain was recovered during a study of spatial heterogeneity in lung cancer. Study conclusions and caveats: The study found that expanded intratumoral alpha and beta TCR counts tracked tumor mutation counts.

This clonotype has a count of ten or more. Its antigen is currently unknown. This beta chain is off target for a library built for alpha chains, so its abundance means little. Via MiXCR, TCRdb re-called the 5' RACE reads, giving one row per CDR3 protein. The repertoire has 15,000 to 20,000 distinct CDR3 sequences, 6.2% of them found once; the top ten carry 6.8%. Time point meaning: sample taken at primary tumor resection. The V and J ends lost 7 bases and 5 bases, in that order; junction bases with no gene match: 6. The CDR3 sequence is 14 residues long. Looked up from germline, CDR1 is SQVTM and CDR2 is ANQGSEA.

The origin of this receptor is a male donor with early-stage non-small cell lung cancer. This sample comprised lung tumor tissue, obtained at surgery. V and J are TRBV29-1 and TRBJ2-2, with 11 nucleotides matching TRBD2. The CDR3 DNA follows: TGCAGCGCCGCGGGGACTAGCGGAACCGGGGAGCTGTTTTTT. It codes for CSAAGTSGTGELFF.